The T cell receptor beta chain described here comes from a study of cytomegalovirus exposure and HLA in healthy donors listed by TCRdb under 2017. In the study overall: According to an earlier analysis of several hundred of the donors, 150 million to 200 million T cells yielded 95 million to 140 million unique TCR beta sequences and about 300 Gb of sequence data. An early release covering about 600 HLA-typed donors comprised about 300 gigabases of sequencing data and 85 million to 100 million unique TCR sequences. Of the 350 to 450 genotyped donors, less than 85% were placed in the genetic ancestry cluster associated with self-reported Caucasian donors. The study aimed to test whether cataloging public T cell receptors could reveal signatures of past pathogen exposure. The T cell repertoires of around 730 subjects were profiled by immunosequencing and related to cytomegalovirus serostatus. Besides the first cohort of hundreds of subjects, a separate validation cohort made up of over a hundred different subjects was used. High-throughput TCR immunosequencing, statistical association of individual TCRs with disease status, and machine learning were combined to predict cytomegalovirus infection status. A later analysis re-analyzed previously published TCR beta repertoires from about 730 donors and added high-resolution HLA genotyping to study TCR occurrence patterns. Rather than using new phenotypic data, the later analysis identified candidate immune exposures from TCR beta sequences and from how often those sequences occurred across donors. To decide whether each TCR beta V gene segment behaved as functional or pseudogenic, an earlier analysis of nearly 600 of the donors relied on high-throughput TCR beta sequencing. Donor age, sex, ethnicity and CMV serostatus were compiled alongside the repertoire data. Genome-wide SNP genotypes for about 65% of the roughly 670 donors were used in a later genetic analysis, which treated that subset as a discovery cohort. Every repertoire in the discovery cohort had been generated on one and the same sequencing platform. Class I and class II HLA loci were covered by the typing at four-digit resolution. The number of donors typed differed by locus, with about 620-630 for A, B, C, DRB1 and DQB1, roughly 520 for DQA1, some 570 for DPA1, and some 450 for DPB1. Roughly five DR-DQ haplotypes were handled as single units for association and clustering, since linkage in the cohort was strong. Among around 400 genotyped donors of the cohort, an average of roughly 230,000 unique TCR beta nucleotide sequences was sequenced per donor, of which about 19% were non-productive. Results and caveats for the whole study, not just this receptor: Assigning TCR associations to individual alleles was difficult when HLA alleles, especially DR and DQ, strongly co-occurred. In a later analysis, several top co-occurrence clusters were reported to appear linked to parvovirus B19, influenza, CMV and Epstein-Barr virus. Because the 87-base-pair reads could not distinguish some IMGT-functional V segments, including TRBV6-2 and TRBV6-3, those segments were excluded. Most TCR sequences were observed very rarely across donors, whereas some public TCRs were present in many individuals. Specific HLA alleles were associated with 15,000 to 20,000 TCR beta sequences at a false discovery rate of 0.05 in a later analysis. This cohort had only TCR beta chains sequenced, and the lack of alpha or paired-chain data limited which features could be detected. Because HLA typing was unavailable for some donors at each locus, only the typed subset was used in association tests. Because counts were too low, fewer than 20 rarely observed V segments, including chromosome 9 orphons, were excluded from the earlier analysis of roughly 580 of the donors. A total of some 180 TCR beta chains were listed by the study as associated with cytomegalovirus. Linkage disequilibrium might explain the correlated functional status among segregating V segments, but an unknown experimental factor could not be excluded. A cluster of highly shared sequence variants was judged likely to represent a technical artifact of the sequencing pipeline. According to a later genetic analysis, donors in an Asian-associated ancestry cluster had fewer N-insertions in productive TCRs than the roughly 670-donor mean. A later analysis found that most CMV-associated TCR beta chains appeared HLA-restricted, with HLA associations seemingly driven largely by CMV exposure. In a later analysis, HLA-associated TCR beta chains were found to be more clonally expanded and to have lower generation probabilities than equally common non-associated chains. An earlier analysis of approximately 600 of the donors showed that most TCR beta V segments appeared in productive rearrangements either about 90% or about 30% of the time, which broadly matched IMGT annotations. A further reported finding was that TCR beta sequences accurately predicted the HLA-A and HLA-B alleles for most subjects in the first cohort. A few of the identified cytomegalovirus-associated TCR beta chains were confirmed in vitro to be specific for cytomegalovirus antigens. Cytomegalovirus status was reported to be diagnosed by the classifier with high specificity and sensitivity in both the original and validation cohorts. A later analysis found that TCR association rates varied across HLA loci, with DRB1 alleles showing the most associated TCRs and HLA-C alleles the fewest. According to the authors, the approach could potentially be generalized to other disease states and immunological phenotypes. Immune exposure information for the cohort was limited to CMV serostatus. The presence/absence analyses assumed that sequencing depth was roughly uniform across donors, and that assumption may not be true. V-gene and J-gene trimming of TCR beta chains was associated with a missense DCLRE1C variant in a later genetic analysis, and the association was replicated in an independent cohort.

The CDR3 numbers 15 residues from cysteine through phenylalanine. Just CDR3 DNA is preserved here, 45 bases in frame from base 1. The V end loses 4 bases and the J end loses 3 bases, and a stretch of 16 bases separates them. CDR1 and CDR2, per the germline V gene (reference sequence), are MNHEY and SMNVEV. To note about this clone: No antigen is known for it. Base qualities are missing; no much larger clone stands one base away.

The cohort consisted of approximately 690 healthy bone marrow donors. At the time of sampling, every cohort member was nominally healthy, though immune exposures that went unrecorded were likely present. The donor was CMV seronegative and was included in the group of under 450 seronegative cohort members. Each donor provided a peripheral blood sample, and peripheral blood mononuclear cells were used for TCR beta sequencing. Genomic DNA extraction from the blood cell samples was performed with the Qiagen DNeasy Blood Extraction Kit. Preparation of the library involved the immunoSEQ multiplex PCR assay. For the multiplex PCR, a mixture combining 60 forward primers for TCR Vbeta segments and 13 reverse primers for TCR Jbeta segments was used. The CDR3 region of rearranged TCR beta genes was amplified from genomic DNA with a multiplex PCR assay. The amplified TCR beta libraries were sequenced on the Illumina HiSeq System as 87-base-pair reads. The study's processing was this. A later analysis tallied 70 million to 100 million unique TCR beta chains across the 666 repertoires, and 10 million to 11 million of those chains were shared by two or more donors. Raw reads were error-corrected and collapsed into unique sequences with a nearest-neighbor algorithm that merged closely related sequences to remove PCR and sequencing errors. Alignment of CDR3 sequences to IMGT reference sequences was used to assign V, D and J gene segments. For a sequence to be retained, at least a six-nucleotide match to both a V gene segment and a J gene segment was required. Rearrangements were classified as productive when the CDR3 lacked stop codons and remained in frame with V and J, and all other rearrangements were classified as non-productive. Following IMGT convention, CDR3 was defined as the stretch from the second conserved V-encoded cysteine to the conserved J-encoded phenylalanine. Sequences without an unambiguous match to a single V gene segment were excluded from the earlier analysis of about 630 of the donors. An earlier analysis of 500 to 600 of the donors classified V segments as functional when productive rearrangements were above 56.7% and as segregating when the standard deviation between donors was above 5%. A statistical classification framework was developed to diagnose cytomegalovirus status using the catalog of TCR beta chain sequences. V and J gene assignment, in a later analysis, came from comparing TCR nucleotide sequences with IMGT/GENE-DB human TR gene sequences. In a later analysis, CDR3 sequences and most-parsimonious VDJ recombination scenarios were assigned using the TCRdist pipeline. In a later analysis, every TCR beta chain was defined by the combination of its CDR3 amino acid sequence and its V-gene family, and reads without a unique V-gene family were dropped. In a later analysis, 500 to 700 highly shared, low-generation-probability nucleotide sequences were removed to address suspected cross-contamination and a sequencing artifact. In a later analysis, a clonal expansion index was calculated for each public chain from normalized within-repertoire ranks of inferred template counts. In a later analysis, generation probabilities were computed using a VDJ recombination model fitted to out-of-frame rearrangements, and the results were checked against IGoR. A later analysis scored TCR-TCR, TCR-HLA and TCR-CMV co-occurrence with hypergeometric tests, applying a repertoire-size bias correction to TCR pairs. In a later analysis, false discovery rates were estimated by permuting HLA or CMV assignments 20 times. In a later analysis, co-occurring TCRs were grouped using DBSCAN, with TCRdist sequence similarity added in when clustering inside HLA-allele-positive subsets. Repertoires with fewer than 30,000 or more than 120,000 public chains, plus five repertoires with anomalous nucleotide sharing, were excluded from co-occurrence clustering. TCRdb holds this immuneACCESS table with in-frame rearrangements only. Some clones are missing; in checked studies, unresolved V genes explain under half, and the rest has no known cause. The V and J calls and clone size come from that table; D and trimming were worked out from the DNA. Recorded for this sample are 150,000 to 200,000 clones; 84% of them occurred a single time. About 0.25% of the sample comes from the top ten.

The rearranged segments are TRBV27 and TRBJ2-7; a tentative D match to TRBD2 spans 5 bases. This clonotype originated in a boy aged 5-17 years in good health and CMV-seronegative. Source material: PBMCs. The CDR3 corresponds to CASSSGGSARYEQYF. The nucleotide sequence reads TGTGCCAGCAGTTCCGGCGGTAGCGCTCGCTACGAGCAGTACTTC.